These 9 T cell receptor beta chains originate from one sample sequenced in a study of T cells after posttransplantation cyclophosphamide. Busulfan-fludarabine conditioning, marrow transplant, and cyclophosphamide on days +3 and +4 were administered. Profiled with immunoSEQ multiplex PCR; TCRdb holds only in-frame clones, not every one. There are under 7,500 clones in the sample; roughly 86% occur only once, and approximately 22% lies in the top ten. This specimen was PBMCs, taken after allogeneic stem cell transplant with posttransplant cyclophosphamide. These receptors were taken from a female patient between 50 and 59 years old who received an allogeneic stem cell transplant from a related donor, was CMV-positive, and had no GVHD. Some T cells may be graft donor cells.

The count of this clone is one. The rearrangement joins TRBV19 to TRBJ2-1; a possible D gene is TRBD2 (6 bases). The V end lost 8 bases, the J end lost 4 bases, and 12 bases lay between the germline ends. CDR1 LNHDA and CDR2 SQIVND come from the germline V gene (reference sequence). The CDR3 consists of 13 residues. DNA for the CDR3: TGTGCCAGTCGGCACGGGGGTTACAATGAGCAGTTCTTC. Encoded protein: CASRHGGYNEQFF.

The chain carries TRBV28 and TRBJ2-7, with 16 bases matching TRBD2. The CDR3 is 16 residues long. Germline V gene data show CDR1 as MDHEN and CDR2 as SYDVKM. The J segment lost 7 bases and the V segment lost 5 bases, leaving 8 bases of the junction unmatched. CDR3 nucleotide sequence: TGTGCCAGCAGTGCGGGGACTAGCGGGAGGGCCTTTGAGCAGTACTTC. This encodes CASSAGTSGRAFEQYF.

The CDR3 region has the DNA TGTGCCAGCAGCCAAGAGCGGGGGGCAAGCACAGATACGCAGTATTTT. Its translation: CASSQERGASTDTQYF. The chain uses TRBV4-2 and TRBJ2-3; 8 nucleotides agree with TRBD2. The trim removed 0 bases at V and 0 bases at J, leaving 2 bases unmatched. The CDR3 length is 16 residues. CDR1 is LGHNA, CDR2 YNFKEQ, per germline.

This clone was picked up a small number of times. The chain recombines TRBV9 with TRBJ2-3, with TRBD2 identical over 8 bases. V shed 4 bases and J 4 bases; nucleotides not matched to a gene: 17. Germline V gene sequence: CDR1 SGDLS, CDR2 YYNGEE. CDR3 length: 18 residues. The CDR3 reads CASSTPLDGTGGADTQYF. CDR3 DNA sequence: TGTGCCAGCAGCACACCCCTCGACGGAACGGGAGGGGCAGATACGCAGTATTTT.

A single count supports this clone. The gene calls are TRBV2 and TRBJ1-4; the match to TRBD1 covers 8 bases. CDR3 length: 16 amino acids. The ends lost 5 bases at V and 4 bases at J; junction bases unmatched: 9. CDR1 is SNHLY and CDR2 is FYNNEI in the germline V gene. CDR3 sequence: CASSRQGPSGNEKLFF. The DNA of the CDR3 is TGTGCCAGCAGTAGACAGGGGCCCAGCGGTAATGAAAAACTGTTTTTT.

The chain carries TRBV2 and TRBJ2-5, with D tentatively TRBD2 (5 bases). The CDR3 runs to 15 residues. Trimming left V 2 bases short and J 9 bases short, with 19 bases between. Germline loops: CDR1 SNHLY, CDR2 FYNNEI. CDR3 nucleotide sequence: TGTGCCAGCAGTGAATTAGGACTCGGGTCCGGAGCCCAGTACTTC. Protein sequence: CASSELGLGSGAQYF.

This sequence joins TRBV9 and TRBJ2-1; 9 positions agree with TRBD2. V shed 5 bases and J 6 bases; nucleotides not matched to a gene: 3. The germline CDR1 and CDR2 sequences are SGDLS and YYNGEE. This CDR3 region has 13 residues. The CDR3 nucleotides are TGTGCCAGCAGTCTAGCGGGGAGCAATGAGCAGTTCTTC. Protein product: CASSLAGSNEQFF.

In nucleotides, the CDR3 is TGTGCCTGGACTAGCGGGAGTTTGGGGACCCAGTACTTC. Protein: CAWTSGSLGTQYF. The chain has TRBV30 and TRBJ2-5, with 10 bases matching TRBD2. This CDR3 contains 13 residues. The V segment lost 4 bases and the J segment 7 bases; nucleotides outside the gene matches: 6. Germline V CDR1 and CDR2: GTSNPN, SVGIG (reference sequence).

The chain uses TRBV29-1 and TRBJ2-1, with D maybe TRBD1 (6 bases). In germline, CDR1 is SQVTM, CDR2 ANQGSEA. V lost 1 base and J 4 bases, leaving 17 bases between the germline ends. The length of the CDR3 is 16 residues. The CDR3 region has the DNA TGCAGCGTTGAAGCTGGGACACGTTTTCTGTACAATGAGCAGTTCTTC. Translating it yields CSVEAGTRFLYNEQFF.